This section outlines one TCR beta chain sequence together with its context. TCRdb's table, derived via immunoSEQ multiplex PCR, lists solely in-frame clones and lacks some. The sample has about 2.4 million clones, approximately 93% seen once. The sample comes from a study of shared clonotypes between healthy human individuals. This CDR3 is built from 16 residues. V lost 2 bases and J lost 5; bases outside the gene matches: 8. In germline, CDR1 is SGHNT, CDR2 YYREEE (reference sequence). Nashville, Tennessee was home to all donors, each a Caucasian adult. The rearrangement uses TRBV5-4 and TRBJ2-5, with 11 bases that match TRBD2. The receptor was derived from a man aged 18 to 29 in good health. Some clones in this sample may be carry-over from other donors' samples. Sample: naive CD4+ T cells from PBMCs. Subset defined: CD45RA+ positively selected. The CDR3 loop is CASSFGSGRAVETQYF. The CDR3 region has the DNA TGTGCCAGCAGCTTTGGTAGCGGGAGGGCCGTGGAGACCCAGTACTTC.